A selection of T cell receptor beta chains follows, all from one sample in a study of cytomegalovirus exposure and HLA in healthy donors. The assay was immunoSEQ multiplex PCR, and TCRdb's table has in-frame clones only and misses some. Found here are 100,000 to 150,000 clones; the top ten clones hold roughly 1.6%. Sequenced sample: PBMCs. These receptors originate from a woman in her thirties or forties in good health and CMV-seronegative. The CDR3 runs from the conserved cysteine through the conserved F or W. A D gene is named only where the DNA matches it firmly.

v_gene	d_gene	j_gene	CDR3aa	CDR3nt
TRBV5-1	.	TRBJ1-1	CASSLEDPGNTEAFF	TGCGCCAGCAGCTTGGAGGATCCGGGGAACACTGAAGCTTTCTTT
TRBV5-6	TRBD1	TRBJ1-4	CASSLGPRGLGEKLFF	TGTGCCAGCAGCTTGGGACCCAGGGGGCTGGGTGAAAAACTGTTTTTT
TRBV20-1	TRBD1	TRBJ2-7	CSPGQGYEQYF	TGCAGCCCGGGACAGGGGTACGAGCAGTACTTC
TRBV10-3	TRBD1	TRBJ2-4	CAISESDRGGNIQYF	TGTGCCATCAGTGAGTCCGACAGGGGCGGAAACATTCAGTACTTC
TRBV29-1	.	TRBJ1-5	CSVAPGINQPQHF	TGCAGCGTTGCCCCGGGGATCAATCAGCCCCAGCATTTT
TRBV7-3	.	TRBJ2-1	CASSLIADPNEQFF	TGTGCCAGCAGCTTAATAGCAGATCCCAATGAGCAGTTCTTC
TRBV20-1	.	TRBJ1-2	CSASHRVGYTF	TGCAGTGCTAGTCACAGGGTAGGCTACACCTTC
TRBV5-1	.	TRBJ2-5	CASSVTAGQETQYF	TGCGCCAGCAGCGTGACAGCTGGGCAAGAGACCCAGTACTTC
TRBV19	TRBD1	TRBJ1-5	CASSKGAGSNQPQHF	TGTGCCAGTAGTAAGGGGGCCGGGAGCAATCAGCCCCAGCATTTT
TRBV27	TRBD2	TRBJ2-2	CASSRTSRDTGELFF	TGTGCCAGCAGTAGGACTAGCAGGGACACCGGGGAGCTGTTTTTT
TRBV27	TRBD1	TRBJ1-1	CASSHRGLYTEAFF	TGTGCCAGCAGCCACAGGGGTCTTTACACTGAAGCTTTCTTT
TRBV6-5	TRBD1	TRBJ2-3	CASIDRVEVTQYF	TGTGCCAGCATTGACAGGGTAGAGGTTACGCAGTATTTT
TRBV7-2	.	TRBJ2-2	CASSHRQPRDTGELFF	TGTGCCAGCAGCCACCGACAGCCCCGGGACACCGGGGAGCTGTTTTTT
TRBV7-9	.	TRBJ1-4	CASSLALGGSGEKLFF	TGTGCCAGCAGCTTAGCGCTCGGGGGGAGCGGTGAAAAACTGTTTTTT
TRBV2	.	TRBJ1-2	CASSAGFAGYTF	TGTGCCAGCAGCGCAGGGTTCGCTGGCTACACCTTC
TRBV5-1	TRBD2	TRBJ2-3	CASSSSSGGGTDTQYF	TGCGCCAGCAGCTCCAGTAGCGGGGGAGGGACAGATACGCAGTATTTT
TRBV18	.	TRBJ2-5	CASSPGDFFQETQYF	TGTGCCAGCTCACCCGGGGACTTCTTCCAAGAGACCCAGTACTTC
TRBV2	.	TRBJ1-3	CASSVLKGVSGNTIYF	TGTGCCAGCAGTGTCTTAAAGGGAGTCTCTGGAAACACCATATATTTT
TRBV4-1	TRBD1	TRBJ1-2	CASGSGTGGTGYTF	TGCGCCAGCGGGTCCGGGACAGGGGGTACTGGCTACACCTTC
TRBV7-3	.	TRBJ1-1	CASSYTGKNTEAFF	TGTGCCAGCAGTTACACAGGGAAGAACACTGAAGCTTTCTTT
TRBV6-1	TRBD1	TRBJ2-6	CASSSQGAGANVLTF	TGTGCCAGCAGTTCCCAGGGGGCTGGGGCCAACGTCCTGACTTTC
TRBV10-3	.	TRBJ1-5	CAISARGDSNQPQHF	TGTGCCATCAGTGCAAGGGGTGATAGCAATCAGCCCCAGCATTTT
TRBV18	.	TRBJ1-1	CASSQRTDGEAFF	TGTGCCAGCTCACAAAGGACAGATGGTGAAGCTTTCTTT
TRBV2	.	TRBJ2-1	CASSETRTSNEQFF	TGTGCCAGCAGTGAAACTAGGACGTCGAATGAGCAGTTCTTC
TRBV29-1	.	TRBJ1-2	CSVPTGGYGYTF	TGCAGCGTCCCGACGGGGGGCTATGGCTACACCTTC
TRBV6-1	TRBD1	TRBJ2-5	CASSENRGRETQYF	TGTGCCAGCAGTGAAAACAGGGGAAGAGAGACCCAGTACTTC
TRBV9	.	TRBJ2-2	CASSQSPGNTGELFF	TGTGCCAGCAGCCAGAGCCCAGGGAACACCGGGGAGCTGTTTTTT
TRBV19	TRBD1	TRBJ1-2	CATYLWGQGADGYTF	TGTGCCACCTACCTTTGGGGACAGGGGGCTGATGGCTACACCTTC
TRBV7-2	.	TRBJ1-5	CASSPEGVQPQHF	TGTGCCAGCAGCCCCGAGGGGGTTCAGCCCCAGCATTTT
TRBV28	.	TRBJ1-5	CASSLEFWEDNQPQHF	TGTGCCAGCAGTTTAGAATTTTGGGAGGACAATCAGCCCCAGCATTTT
TRBV6-1	.	TRBJ2-2	CASSERTEGTGELFF	TGTGCCAGCAGTGAGAGGACCGAGGGCACCGGGGAGCTGTTTTTT
TRBV4-2	TRBD1	TRBJ1-1	CASSQDGWGTTGSTEAFF	TGTGCCAGCAGCCAAGATGGTTGGGGCACGACAGGGAGCACTGAAGCTTTCTTT
TRBV7-9	.	TRBJ1-4	CASSLEKGNDEKLFF	TGTGCCAGCAGCTTAGAAAAGGGGAACGATGAAAAACTGTTTTTT
TRBV7-9	.	TRBJ1-2	CASSLLQGNGGYTF	TGTGCCAGCAGCTTATTGCAGGGCAACGGTGGCTACACCTTC
TRBV4-2	TRBD2	TRBJ2-1	CASSQDWLAGASPVF	TGTGCCAGCAGCCAAGATTGGTTAGCGGGGGCCTCCCCAGTCTTC
TRBV2	TRBD1	TRBJ1-1	CASRPGTAFLEAFF	TGTGCCAGCAGGCCCGGGACAGCATTTCTCGAAGCTTTCTTT
TRBV7-9	TRBD2	TRBJ2-5	CASSRDSGEGETQYF	TGTGCCAGCAGCCGTGATAGCGGGGAAGGGGAGACCCAGTACTTC
TRBV7-3	TRBD2	TRBJ2-3	CASSSGTSGFTDTQYF	TGTGCCAGCAGCTCTGGGACTAGCGGCTTCACAGATACGCAGTATTTT
TRBV29-1	TRBD1	TRBJ1-2	CSDSLGRGQGSTF	TGCAGCGATTCGTTGGGGAGGGGACAGGGGTCGACCTTC
TRBV19	.	TRBJ1-1	CASSINEGVAEAFF	TGTGCCAGTAGTATTAACGAGGGGGTGGCTGAAGCTTTCTTT
TRBV6-1	.	TRBJ1-5	CASLEVRGPQHF	TGTGCCAGTCTAGAGGTGCGGGGGCCCCAGCATTTT
TRBV2	.	TRBJ1-3	CAGRDRSSGNTIYF	TGTGCCGGCAGAGACAGGAGCTCTGGAAACACCATATATTTT
TRBV7-9	TRBD1	TRBJ2-3	CASSFRQGGPTDTQYF	TGTGCCAGCAGCTTCCGACAGGGGGGTCCCACAGATACGCAGTATTTT